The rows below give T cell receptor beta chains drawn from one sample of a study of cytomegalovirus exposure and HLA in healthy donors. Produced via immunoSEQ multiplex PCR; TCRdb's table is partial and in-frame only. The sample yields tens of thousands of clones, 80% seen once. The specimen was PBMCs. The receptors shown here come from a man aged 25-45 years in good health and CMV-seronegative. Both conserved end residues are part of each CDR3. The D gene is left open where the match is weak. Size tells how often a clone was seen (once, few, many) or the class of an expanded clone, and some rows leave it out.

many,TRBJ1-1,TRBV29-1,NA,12,CSVEGGVTEAFF,TGCAGCGTTGAAGGAGGAGTCACTGAAGCTTTCTTT
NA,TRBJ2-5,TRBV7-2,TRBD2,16,CASSVSSGGALKTQYF,TGTGCCAGCAGCGTGTCTAGCGGGGGGGCCCTGAAGACCCAGTACTTC
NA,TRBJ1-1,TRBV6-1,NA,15,CASSNSDSLGTEAFF,TGTGCCAGCAGTAATTCGGACAGTTTAGGTACTGAAGCTTTCTTT
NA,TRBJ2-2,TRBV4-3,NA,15,CASSQLPLGTGELFF,TGCGCCAGCAGCCAACTCCCTCTCGGCACCGGGGAGCTGTTTTTT
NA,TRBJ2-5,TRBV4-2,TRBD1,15,CASSQAGGAPETQYF,TGTGCCAGCAGCCAGGCAGGGGGCGCCCCAGAGACCCAGTACTTC
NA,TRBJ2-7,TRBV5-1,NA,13,CASSFSLSYEQYF,TGCGCCAGCAGCTTCAGTCTCTCCTACGAGCAGTACTTC
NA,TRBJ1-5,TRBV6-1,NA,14,CASSGWTVNQPQHF,TGTGCCAGCAGTGGGTGGACAGTAAATCAGCCCCAGCATTTT
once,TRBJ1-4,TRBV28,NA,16,CASSPLRGAANEKLFF,TGTGCCAGCAGTCCCTTACGGGGGGCTGCTAATGAAAAACTGTTTTTT
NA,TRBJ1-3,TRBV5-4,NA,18,CASTPHPQGPFSGNTIYF,TGTGCCAGCACCCCACACCCCCAGGGGCCATTCTCTGGAAACACCATATATTTT
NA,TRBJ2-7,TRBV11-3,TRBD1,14,CASSLSGGYNEQYF,TGTGCCAGCAGCCTATCAGGGGGCTACAACGAGCAGTACTTC
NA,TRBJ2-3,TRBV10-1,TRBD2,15,CASSESARGEDTQYF,TGCGCCAGCAGTGAGTCGGCGCGGGGGGAAGATACGCAGTATTTT
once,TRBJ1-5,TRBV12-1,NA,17,CASSFGFGGNSNQPQHF,TGTGCCAGCAGCTTTGGATTCGGGGGGAATAGCAATCAGCCCCAGCATTTT
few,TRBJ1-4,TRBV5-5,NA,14,CASRPRDFGGKLFF,TGTGCCAGCAGACCGAGGGACTTCGGGGGAAAACTGTTTTTT
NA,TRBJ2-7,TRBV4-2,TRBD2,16,CASSRQLAGGHHEQYF,TGTGCCAGCAGCCGACAACTAGCGGGAGGGCACCACGAGCAGTACTTC
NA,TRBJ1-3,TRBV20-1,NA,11,CSASAGGTIYF,TGCAGTGCTAGCGCAGGAGGCACCATATATTTT
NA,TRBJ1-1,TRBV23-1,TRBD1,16,CASSHPRLGTGGAAFF,TGCGCCAGCAGTCACCCCCGGTTAGGGACAGGGGGCGCAGCTTTCTTT
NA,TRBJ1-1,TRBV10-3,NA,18,CAIRVQTGPLAVNTEAFF,TGTGCCATCAGGGTTCAGACAGGTCCCTTGGCAGTGAACACTGAAGCTTTCTTT
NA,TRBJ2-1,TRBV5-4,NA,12,CASSWTYNEQFF,TGTGCCAGCAGCTGGACTTACAATGAGCAGTTCTTC
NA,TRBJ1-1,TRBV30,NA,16,CAWSGYFRDTNTEAFF,TGTGCCTGGAGTGGATATTTTAGGGACACCAACACTGAAGCTTTCTTT
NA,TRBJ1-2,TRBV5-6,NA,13,CASSLGRNYGYTF,TGTGCCAGCAGCTTGGGTAGAAACTATGGCTACACCTTC
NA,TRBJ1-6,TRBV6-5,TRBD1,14,CASRSGQGSSPLHF,TGTGCCAGCAGATCGGGACAGGGTAGCTCACCCCTCCACTTT
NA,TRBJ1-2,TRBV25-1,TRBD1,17,CASSESGTGGKNYGYTF,TGTGCCAGCAGTGAATCAGGGACAGGGGGCAAAAACTATGGCTACACCTTC
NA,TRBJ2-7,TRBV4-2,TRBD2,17,CASSQATAGGIQYEQYF,TGTGCCAGCAGCCAAGCGACAGCGGGGGGGATACAATACGAGCAGTACTTC
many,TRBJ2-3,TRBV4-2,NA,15,CASSQYRVEGDTQYF,TGTGCCAGCAGCCAATACAGGGTAGAAGGAGATACGCAGTATTTT
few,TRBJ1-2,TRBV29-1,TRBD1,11,CSVGTGGGYTF,TGCAGCGTTGGGACAGGGGGCGGCTACACCTTC
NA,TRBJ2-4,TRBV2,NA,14,CASSDPQAANIQYF,TGTGCCAGCAGTGACCCCCAAGCGGCAAACATTCAGTACTTC
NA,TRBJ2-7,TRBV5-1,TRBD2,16,CASSNPGLATTYEQYF,TGCGCCAGCAGCAACCCGGGACTAGCGACTACCTACGAGCAGTACTTC
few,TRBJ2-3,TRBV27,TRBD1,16,CASSRTGVSSTDTQYF,TGTGCCAGCAGTCGTACAGGGGTCTCAAGCACAGATACGCAGTATTTT
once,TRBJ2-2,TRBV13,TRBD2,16,CASSSRLAGVTGELFF,TGTGCCAGCAGCTCACGACTAGCGGGGGTCACCGGGGAGCTGTTTTTT
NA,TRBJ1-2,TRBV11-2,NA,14,CASSVLQGRVGYTF,TGTGCCAGCAGCGTCCTACAGGGACGCGTCGGCTACACCTTC
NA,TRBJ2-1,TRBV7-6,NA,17,CASSSSKATQAYNEQFF,TGTGCCAGCAGCTCCTCTAAAGCGACCCAAGCCTACAATGAGCAGTTCTTC
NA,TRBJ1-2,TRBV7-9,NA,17,CASSMYLGEARNYGYTF,TGTGCCAGCAGCATGTATCTAGGGGAGGCCCGCAACTATGGCTACACCTTC
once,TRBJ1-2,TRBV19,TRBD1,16,CASRAGQAISIYGYTF,TGTGCCTCCCGGGCGGGACAGGCGATCTCGATCTATGGCTACACCTTC
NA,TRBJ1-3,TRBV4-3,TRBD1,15,CASSLGTDTGNTIYF,TGCGCCAGCAGCCTCGGGACAGACACTGGAAACACCATATATTTT
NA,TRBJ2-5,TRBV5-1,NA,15,CASSLEVTGVETQYF,TGCGCCAGCAGCTTGGAGGTTACGGGAGTAGAGACCCAGTACTTC
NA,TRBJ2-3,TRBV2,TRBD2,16,CASSLGLAGGSDTQYF,TGTGCCAGCAGTCTCGGACTAGCGGGGGGCTCAGATACGCAGTATTTT
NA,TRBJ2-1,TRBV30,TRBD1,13,CAWSWTGEGEQFF,TGTGCCTGGAGCTGGACAGGGGAAGGTGAGCAGTTCTTC
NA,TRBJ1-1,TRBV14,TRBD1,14,CASSQTTGGTEAFF,TGTGCCAGCAGCCAGACGACAGGGGGAACTGAAGCTTTCTTT
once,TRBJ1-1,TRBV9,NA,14,CASSVKQEYTEAFF,TGTGCCAGCAGCGTAAAACAGGAATACACTGAAGCTTTCTTT
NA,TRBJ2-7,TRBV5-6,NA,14,CASSQKFGRYEQYF,TGTGCCAGCAGCCAAAAGTTTGGGCGCTACGAGCAGTACTTC
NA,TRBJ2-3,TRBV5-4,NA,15,CASSFFRDGTDTQYF,TGTGCCAGCAGCTTCTTCCGCGATGGCACAGATACGCAGTATTTT
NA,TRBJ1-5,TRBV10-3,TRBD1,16,CAISGDSLYSNQPQHF,TGTGCCATCAGTGGGGACAGCTTATATAGCAATCAGCCCCAGCATTTT
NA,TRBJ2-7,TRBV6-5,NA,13,CATLSDRSYEQYF,TGTGCCACTCTATCGGACAGATCCTACGAGCAGTACTTC
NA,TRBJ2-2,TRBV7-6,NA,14,CASSFGPRTGELFF,TGTGCCAGCAGCTTCGGTCCACGGACCGGGGAGCTGTTTTTT
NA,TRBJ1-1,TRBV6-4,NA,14,CASSDRGQQNEAFF,TGTGCCAGCAGTGACAGAGGACAGCAGAATGAAGCTTTCTTT
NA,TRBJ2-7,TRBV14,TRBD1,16,CASSLLFGDSSYEQYF,TGTGCCAGCAGCCTCCTATTTGGGGACAGCTCCTACGAGCAGTACTTC
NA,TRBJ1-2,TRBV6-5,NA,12,CASRKGLYGYTF,TGTGCCAGCAGGAAGGGGCTCTATGGCTACACCTTC